This T cell receptor beta chain was found in a study of blood T cell repertoires in COVID-19. The wider study: COVID-19 samples from acute and convalescent phases originated in the United States, Italy and Spain.

In the source study's methods: Cell counts per sample came from amplifying reference gene primers. TCRdb keeps only in-frame clones here, not all; method: immunoSEQ multiplex PCR. V and J calls and clone size come straight from that table; D and trimming were deduced from the DNA. The sample lists some 80,000 clones, 75% to 85% occurring once. V lost 6 bases to trimming and J lost 4 bases, with 10 bases between them. This CDR3 is built from 13 residues. Sequenced: peripheral blood. The rearrangement joins TRBV12-3 or TRBV12-4 to TRBJ2-1, with D hard to call. The receptor was isolated from a woman at least 80 years old with active or convalescent COVID-19. The CDR3 region has the DNA TGTGCCAGCAGCCGAGGAAGATACAATGAGCAGTTCTTC. Translated: CASSRGRYNEQFF.